This TCR beta chain was found in a study of T cells in women clearing cervical HPV infection. Generated by immunoSEQ multiplex PCR, the TCRdb table keeps only in-frame clones and is missing some. The specimen's table records some 30,000 clones. With regard to this clone: This sample also contains other DNA sequences that code for the same CDR3.

The sequence was collected from a woman aged 18-70 years with a cervical HPV16 infection that either progressed to CIN3+ or cleared (not recorded which). The sequencing input was blood buffy coat.

The sequenced CDR3 bases are TGTGCCAGTAGGGGCCCCACAGGGGGCATTGACTATGGC. Translation gives CASRGPTGGIDYG. From start to end, the CDR3 is CASRGPTGGIDYGYTF. This sequence joins TRBV19 and TRBJ1-2; the match to TRBD1 covers 9 bases. The CDR3 extends 3 residues past the end of the read, so its final part is completed from the germline J gene. Unmatched junction bases numbered 11, after V lost 6 bases and J lost 3 bases. This CDR3 is built from 16 residues. Germline CDR1 reads LNHDA; CDR2 reads SQIVND (reference sequence).